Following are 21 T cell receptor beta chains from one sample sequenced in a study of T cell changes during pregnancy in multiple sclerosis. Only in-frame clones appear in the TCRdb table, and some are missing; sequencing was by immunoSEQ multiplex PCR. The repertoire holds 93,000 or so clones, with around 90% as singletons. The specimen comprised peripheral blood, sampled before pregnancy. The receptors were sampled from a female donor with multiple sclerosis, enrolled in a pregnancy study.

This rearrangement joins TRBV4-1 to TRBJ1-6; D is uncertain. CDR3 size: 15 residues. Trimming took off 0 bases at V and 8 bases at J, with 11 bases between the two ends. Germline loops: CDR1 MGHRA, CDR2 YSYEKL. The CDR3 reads CASSQDRGSYSPLHF. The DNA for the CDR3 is TGCGCCAGCAGCCAAGATAGAGGCAGTTATTCACCCCTCCACTTT.

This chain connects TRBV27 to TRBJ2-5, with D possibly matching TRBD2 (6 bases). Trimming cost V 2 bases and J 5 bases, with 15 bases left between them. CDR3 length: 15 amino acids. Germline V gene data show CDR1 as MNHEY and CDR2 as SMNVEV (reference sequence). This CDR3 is CASSLGAGFRETQYF. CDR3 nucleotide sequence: TGTGCCAGCAGTTTAGGGGCGGGGTTCAGGGAGACCCAGTACTTC.

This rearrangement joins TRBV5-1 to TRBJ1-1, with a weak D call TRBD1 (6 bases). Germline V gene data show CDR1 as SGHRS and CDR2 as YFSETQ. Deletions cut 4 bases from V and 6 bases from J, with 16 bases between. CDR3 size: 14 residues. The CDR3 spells CASSLQGIRAEAFF. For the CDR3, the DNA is TGCGCCAGCAGCCTACAGGGTATCAGAGCTGAAGCTTTCTTT.

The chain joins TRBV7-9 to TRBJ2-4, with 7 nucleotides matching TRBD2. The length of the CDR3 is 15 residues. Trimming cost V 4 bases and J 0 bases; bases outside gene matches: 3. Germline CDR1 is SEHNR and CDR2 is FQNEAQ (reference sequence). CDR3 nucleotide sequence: TGTGCCAGCAGCTCGGGGGGACTAGCCAAAAACATTCAGTACTTC. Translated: CASSSGGLAKNIQYF. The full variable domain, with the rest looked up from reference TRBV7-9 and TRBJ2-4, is DTGVSQNPRHKITKRGQNVTFRCDPISEHNRLYWYRQTLGQGPEFLTYFQNEAQLEKSRLLSDRFSAERPKGSFSTLEIQRTEQGDSAMYLCASSSGGLAKNIQYFGAGTRLSVL.

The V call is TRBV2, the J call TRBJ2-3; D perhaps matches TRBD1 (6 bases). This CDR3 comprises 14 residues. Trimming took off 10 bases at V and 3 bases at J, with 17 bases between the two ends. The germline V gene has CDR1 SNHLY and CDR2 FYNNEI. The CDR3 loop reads CATRGGRGTDTQYF. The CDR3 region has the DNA TGTGCCACAAGAGGTGGTAGGGGGACAGATACGCAGTATTTT.

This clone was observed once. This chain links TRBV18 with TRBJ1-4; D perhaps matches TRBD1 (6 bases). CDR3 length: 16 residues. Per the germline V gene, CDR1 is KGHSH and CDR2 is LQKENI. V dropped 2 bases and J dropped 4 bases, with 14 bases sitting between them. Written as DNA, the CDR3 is TGTGCCAGCTCACCATTAAAGACAGGCCGTAATGAAAAACTGTTTTTT. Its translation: CASSPLKTGRNEKLFF.

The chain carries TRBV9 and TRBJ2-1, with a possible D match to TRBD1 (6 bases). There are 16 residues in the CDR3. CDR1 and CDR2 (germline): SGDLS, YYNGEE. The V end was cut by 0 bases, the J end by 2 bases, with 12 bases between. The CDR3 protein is CASSVVGGGPYNEQFF. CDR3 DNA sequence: TGTGCCAGCAGCGTAGTGGGTGGGGGCCCCTACAATGAGCAGTTCTTC.

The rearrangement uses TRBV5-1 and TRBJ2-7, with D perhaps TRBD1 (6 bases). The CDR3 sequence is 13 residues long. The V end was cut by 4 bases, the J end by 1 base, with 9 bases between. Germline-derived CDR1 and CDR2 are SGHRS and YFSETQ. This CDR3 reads CASSPGQSYEQYF. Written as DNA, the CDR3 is TGCGCCAGCAGCCCTGGACAGTCCTACGAGCAGTACTTC.

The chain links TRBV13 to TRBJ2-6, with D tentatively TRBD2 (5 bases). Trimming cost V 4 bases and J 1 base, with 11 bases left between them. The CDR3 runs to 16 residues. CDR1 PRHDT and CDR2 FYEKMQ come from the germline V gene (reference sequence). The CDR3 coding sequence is TGTGCCAGCAGCTACTTCCGGGGATCTGGGGCCAACGTCCTGACTTTC. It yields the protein CASSYFRGSGANVLTF.

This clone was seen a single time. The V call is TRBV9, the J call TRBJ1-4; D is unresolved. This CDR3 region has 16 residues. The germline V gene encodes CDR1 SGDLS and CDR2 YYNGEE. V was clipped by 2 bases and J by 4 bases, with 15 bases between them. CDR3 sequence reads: CASSVGDKLGNEKLFF. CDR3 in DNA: TGTGCCAGCAGCGTTGGAGATAAACTTGGTAATGAAAAACTGTTTTTT.

CDR3 region: CASNDRGEEKLFF. CDR3 DNA: TGTGCCAGCAATGATCGGGGAGAGGAAAAACTGTTTTTT. V gene TRBV28 combines with J gene TRBJ1-4, with D hard to call. Germline lookup yields CDR1 MDHEN and CDR2 SYDVKM. CDR3 length equals 13 residues. Trimming removed 7 bases from V and 8 bases from J, with 14 bases in between.

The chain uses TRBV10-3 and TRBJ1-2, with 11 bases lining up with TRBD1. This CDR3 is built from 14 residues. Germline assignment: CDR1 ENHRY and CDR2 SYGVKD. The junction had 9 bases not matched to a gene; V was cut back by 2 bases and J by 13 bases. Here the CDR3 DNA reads TGTGCCATCAGTGAGCGCTTGGACAGGGGGCGATCCACCTTC. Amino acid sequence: CAISERLDRGRSTF.

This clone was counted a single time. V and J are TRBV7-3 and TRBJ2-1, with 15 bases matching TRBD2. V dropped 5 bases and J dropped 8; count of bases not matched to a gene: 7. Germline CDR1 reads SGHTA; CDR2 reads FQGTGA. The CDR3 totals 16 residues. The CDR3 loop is CASSVGLAGGMDEQFF. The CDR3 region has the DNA TGTGCCAGCAGCGTGGGACTAGCGGGAGGAATGGATGAGCAGTTCTTC.

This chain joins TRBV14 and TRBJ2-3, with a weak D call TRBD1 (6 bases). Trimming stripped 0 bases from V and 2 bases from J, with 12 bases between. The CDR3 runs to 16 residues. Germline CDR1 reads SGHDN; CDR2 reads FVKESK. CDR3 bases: TGTGCCAGCAGCCAAGACAGGGGTCCACTCACAGATACGCAGTATTTT. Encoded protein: CASSQDRGPLTDTQYF. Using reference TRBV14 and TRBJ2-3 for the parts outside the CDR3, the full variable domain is EAGVTQFPSHSVIEKGQTVTLRCDPISGHDNLYWYRRVMGKEIKFLLHFVKESKQDESGMPNNRFLAERTGGTYSTLKVQPAELEDSGVYFCASSQDRGPLTDTQYFGPGTRLTVL.

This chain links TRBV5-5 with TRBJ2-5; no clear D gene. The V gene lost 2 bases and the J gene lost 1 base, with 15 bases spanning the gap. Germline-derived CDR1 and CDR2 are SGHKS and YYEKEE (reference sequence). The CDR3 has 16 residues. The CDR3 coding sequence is TGTGCCAGCAGCTTAGGCGGCAGCCTAACCCAAGAGACCCAGTACTTC. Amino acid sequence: CASSLGGSLTQETQYF.

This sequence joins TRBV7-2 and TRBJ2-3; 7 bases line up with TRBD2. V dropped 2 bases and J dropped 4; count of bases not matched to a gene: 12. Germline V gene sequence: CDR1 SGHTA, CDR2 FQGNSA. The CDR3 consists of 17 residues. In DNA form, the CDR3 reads TGTGCCAGCAGCTTAAAACCCCCGGCGGGAGCTCCAGATACGCAGTATTTT. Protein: CASSLKPPAGAPDTQYF.

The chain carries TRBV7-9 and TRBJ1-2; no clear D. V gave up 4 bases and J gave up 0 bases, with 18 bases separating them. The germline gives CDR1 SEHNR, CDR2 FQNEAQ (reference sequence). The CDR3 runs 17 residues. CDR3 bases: TGTGCCAGCAGCTCGGTCGGAGATGTCCCGGCTAACTATGGCTACACCTTC. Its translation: CASSSVGDVPANYGYTF.

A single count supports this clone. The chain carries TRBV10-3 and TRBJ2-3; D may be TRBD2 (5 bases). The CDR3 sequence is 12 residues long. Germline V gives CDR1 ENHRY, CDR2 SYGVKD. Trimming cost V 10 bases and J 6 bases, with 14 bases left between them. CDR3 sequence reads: CASRGVRDTQYF. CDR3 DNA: TGTGCCAGCCGGGGAGTTAGGGATACGCAGTATTTT.

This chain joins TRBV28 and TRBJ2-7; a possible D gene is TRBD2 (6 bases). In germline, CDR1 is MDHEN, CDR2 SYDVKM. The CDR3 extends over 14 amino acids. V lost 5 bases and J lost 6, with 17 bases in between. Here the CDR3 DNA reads TGTGCCAGCAGTCCCCCTGGAACTAGCTCCGAGCAGTACTTC. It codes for CASSPPGTSSEQYF.

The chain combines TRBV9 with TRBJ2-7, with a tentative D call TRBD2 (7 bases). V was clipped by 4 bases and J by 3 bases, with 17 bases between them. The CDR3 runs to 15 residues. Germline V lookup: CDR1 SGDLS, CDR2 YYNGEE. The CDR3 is CASSPQGSGVYEQYF. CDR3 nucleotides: TGTGCCAGCAGCCCGCAGGGGAGCGGGGTCTACGAGCAGTACTTC.

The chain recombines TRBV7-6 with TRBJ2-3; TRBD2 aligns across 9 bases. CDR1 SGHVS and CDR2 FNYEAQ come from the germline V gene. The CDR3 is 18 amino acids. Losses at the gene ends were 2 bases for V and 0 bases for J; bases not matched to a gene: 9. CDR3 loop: CASSLFLAGQSSTDTQYF. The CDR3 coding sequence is TGTGCCAGCAGCTTATTCCTAGCGGGACAGTCGAGCACAGATACGCAGTATTTT.